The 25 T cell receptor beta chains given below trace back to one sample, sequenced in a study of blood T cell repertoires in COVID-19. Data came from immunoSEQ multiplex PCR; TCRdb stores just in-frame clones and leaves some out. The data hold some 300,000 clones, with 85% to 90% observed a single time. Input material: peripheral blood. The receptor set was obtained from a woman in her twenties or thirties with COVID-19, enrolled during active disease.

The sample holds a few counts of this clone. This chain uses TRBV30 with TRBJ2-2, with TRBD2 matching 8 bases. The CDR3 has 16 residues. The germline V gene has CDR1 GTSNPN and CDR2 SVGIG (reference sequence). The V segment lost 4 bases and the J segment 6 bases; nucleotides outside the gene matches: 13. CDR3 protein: CAWTNLPSGWAGELFF. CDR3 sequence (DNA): TGTGCCTGGACCAACTTACCTAGCGGGTGGGCCGGGGAGCTGTTTTTT.

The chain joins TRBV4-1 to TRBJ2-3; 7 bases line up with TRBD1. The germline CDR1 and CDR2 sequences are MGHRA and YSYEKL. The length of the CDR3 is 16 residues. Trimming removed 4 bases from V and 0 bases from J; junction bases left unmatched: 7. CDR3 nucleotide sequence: TGCGCCAGCAGCCGAACACCGGGACAGAGCACAGATACGCAGTATTTT. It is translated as CASSRTPGQSTDTQYF.

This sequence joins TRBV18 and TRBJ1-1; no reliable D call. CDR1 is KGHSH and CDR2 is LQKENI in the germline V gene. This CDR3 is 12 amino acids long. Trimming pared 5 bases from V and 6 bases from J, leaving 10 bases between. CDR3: CASSGEIAEAFF. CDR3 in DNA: TGTGCCAGCTCAGGGGAGATCGCTGAAGCTTTCTTT.

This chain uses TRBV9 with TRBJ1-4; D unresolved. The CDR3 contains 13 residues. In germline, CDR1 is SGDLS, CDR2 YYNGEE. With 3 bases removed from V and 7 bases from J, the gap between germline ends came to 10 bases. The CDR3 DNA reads TGTGCCAGCAGCGACTGGGCCGCTGAAAAACTGTTTTTT. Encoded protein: CASSDWAAEKLFF.

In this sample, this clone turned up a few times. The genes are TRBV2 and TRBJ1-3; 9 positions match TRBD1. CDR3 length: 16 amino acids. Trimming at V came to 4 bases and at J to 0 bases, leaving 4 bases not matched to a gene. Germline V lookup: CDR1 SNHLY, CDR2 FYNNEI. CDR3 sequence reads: CASSGGQGLSGNTIYF. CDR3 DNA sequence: TGTGCCAGCAGTGGGGGACAGGGCCTCTCTGGAAACACCATATATTTT.

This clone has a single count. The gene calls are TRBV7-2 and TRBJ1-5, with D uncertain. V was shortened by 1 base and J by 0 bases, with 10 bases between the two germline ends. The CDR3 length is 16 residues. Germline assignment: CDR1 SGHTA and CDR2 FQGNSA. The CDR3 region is CASSLVGVPSNQPQHF. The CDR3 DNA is TGTGCCAGCAGCTTAGTAGGAGTCCCTAGCAATCAGCCCCAGCATTTT.

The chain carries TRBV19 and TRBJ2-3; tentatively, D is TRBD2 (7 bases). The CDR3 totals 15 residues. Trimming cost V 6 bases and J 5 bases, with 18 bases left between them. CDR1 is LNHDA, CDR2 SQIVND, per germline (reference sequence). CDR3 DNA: TGTGCCAGTAGCGCGGGGGCGGGGTGGCGAGATACGCAGTATTTT. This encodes CASSAGAGWRDTQYF.

The CDR3 spells CASSLEGLATNEKLFF. The CDR3 DNA follows: TGTGCCAGCAGCTTGGAGGGGTTAGCAACTAATGAAAAACTGTTTTTT. This sequence joins TRBV7-9 and TRBJ1-4; D might be TRBD1 (5 bases). Germline values: CDR1 SEHNR, CDR2 FQNEAQ (reference sequence). V lost 3 bases and J 0 bases, leaving 11 bases between the germline ends. The CDR3 is made up of 16 amino acids. The full variable domain, with the rest looked up from reference TRBV7-9 and TRBJ1-4, is DTGVSQNPRHKITKRGQNVTFRCDPISEHNRLYWYRQTLGQGPEFLTYFQNEAQLEKSRLLSDRFSAERPKGSFSTLEIQRTEQGDSAMYLCASSLEGLATNEKLFFGSGTQLSVL.

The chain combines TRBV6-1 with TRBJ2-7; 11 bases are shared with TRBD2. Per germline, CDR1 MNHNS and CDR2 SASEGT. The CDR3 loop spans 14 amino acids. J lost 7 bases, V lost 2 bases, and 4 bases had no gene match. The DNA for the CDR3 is TGTGCCAGCAGTGAAAGTACTAGCGGGGGTGAGCAGTACGTC. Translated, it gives CASSESTSGGEQYV.

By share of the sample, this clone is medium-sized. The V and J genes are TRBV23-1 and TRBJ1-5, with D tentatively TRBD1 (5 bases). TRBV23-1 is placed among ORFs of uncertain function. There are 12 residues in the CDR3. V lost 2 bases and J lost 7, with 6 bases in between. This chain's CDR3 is CASSQRQQPQHF. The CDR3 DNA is TGCGCCAGCAGTCAAAGACAGCAGCCCCAGCATTTT.

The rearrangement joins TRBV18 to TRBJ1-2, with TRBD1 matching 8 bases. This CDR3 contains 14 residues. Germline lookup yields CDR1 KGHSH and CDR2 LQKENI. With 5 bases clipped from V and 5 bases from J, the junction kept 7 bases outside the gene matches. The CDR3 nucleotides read TGTGCCAGCTCAGCCGGGACAGGCCGATATGGCTACACCTTC. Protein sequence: CASSAGTGRYGYTF.

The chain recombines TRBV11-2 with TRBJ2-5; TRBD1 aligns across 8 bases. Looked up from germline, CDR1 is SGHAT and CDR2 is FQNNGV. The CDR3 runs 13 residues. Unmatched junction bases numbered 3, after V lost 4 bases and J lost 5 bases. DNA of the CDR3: TGTGCCAGCAGCTCACCAGGGGGCGAGACCCAGTACTTC. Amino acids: CASSSPGGETQYF.

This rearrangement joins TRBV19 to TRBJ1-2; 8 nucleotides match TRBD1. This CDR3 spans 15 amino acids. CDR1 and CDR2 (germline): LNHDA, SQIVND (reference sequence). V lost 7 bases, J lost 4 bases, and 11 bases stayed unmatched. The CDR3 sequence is CASKIQGAEGYGYTF. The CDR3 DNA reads TGTGCCAGTAAAATCCAGGGGGCCGAGGGCTATGGCTACACCTTC.

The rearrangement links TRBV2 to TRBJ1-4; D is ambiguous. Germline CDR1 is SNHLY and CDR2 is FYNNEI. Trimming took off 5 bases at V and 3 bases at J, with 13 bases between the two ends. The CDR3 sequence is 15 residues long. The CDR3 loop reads CASSSGREANEKLFF. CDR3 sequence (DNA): TGTGCCAGCAGTTCGGGGAGGGAAGCTAATGAAAAACTGTTTTTT.

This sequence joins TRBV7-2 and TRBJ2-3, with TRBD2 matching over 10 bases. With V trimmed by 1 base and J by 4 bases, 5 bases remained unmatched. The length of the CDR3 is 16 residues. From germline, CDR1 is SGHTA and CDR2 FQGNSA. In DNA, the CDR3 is TGTGCCAGCAGCTTAGAGGGGGGACTAGCGTCAGATACGCAGTATTTT. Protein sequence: CASSLEGGLASDTQYF. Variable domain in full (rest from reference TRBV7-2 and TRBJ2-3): GAGVSQSPSNKVTEKGKDVELRCDPISGHTALYWYRQSLGQGLEFLIYFQGNSAPDKSGLPSDRFSAERTGGSVSTLTIQRTQQEDSAVYLCASSLEGGLASDTQYFGPGTRLTVL.

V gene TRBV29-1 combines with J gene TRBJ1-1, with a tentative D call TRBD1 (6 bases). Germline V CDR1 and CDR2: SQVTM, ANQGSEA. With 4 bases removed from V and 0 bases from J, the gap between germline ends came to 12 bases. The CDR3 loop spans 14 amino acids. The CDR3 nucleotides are TGCAGCGTTGTAGCCAGGGGAATGAACACTGAAGCTTTCTTT. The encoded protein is CSVVARGMNTEAFF.

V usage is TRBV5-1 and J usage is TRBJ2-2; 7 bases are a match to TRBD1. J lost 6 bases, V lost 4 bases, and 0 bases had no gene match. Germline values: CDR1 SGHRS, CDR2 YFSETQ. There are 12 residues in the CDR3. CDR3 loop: CASSTGAGELFF. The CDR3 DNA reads TGCGCCAGCAGCACAGGGGCCGGGGAGCTGTTTTTT. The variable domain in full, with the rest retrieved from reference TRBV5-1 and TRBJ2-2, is KAGVTQTPRYLIKTRGQQVTLSCSPISGHRSVSWYQQTPGQGLQFLFEYFSETQRNKGNFPGRFSGRQFSNSRSEMNVSTLELGDSALYLCASSTGAGELFFGEGSRLTVL.

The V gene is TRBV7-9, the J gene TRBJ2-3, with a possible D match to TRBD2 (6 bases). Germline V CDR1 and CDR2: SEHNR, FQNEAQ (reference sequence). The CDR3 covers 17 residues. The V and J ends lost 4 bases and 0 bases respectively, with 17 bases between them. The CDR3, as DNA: TGTGCCAGCAGCTCCCTTAGGGCTAGCGAAAGCACAGATACGCAGTATTTT. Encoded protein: CASSSLRASESTDTQYF.

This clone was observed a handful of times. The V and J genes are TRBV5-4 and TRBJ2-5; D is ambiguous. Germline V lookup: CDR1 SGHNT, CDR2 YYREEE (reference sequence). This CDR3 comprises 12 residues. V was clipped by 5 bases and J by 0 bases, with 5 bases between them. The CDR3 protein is CASSIDQETQYF. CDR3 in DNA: TGTGCCAGCAGTATAGACCAAGAGACCCAGTACTTC.

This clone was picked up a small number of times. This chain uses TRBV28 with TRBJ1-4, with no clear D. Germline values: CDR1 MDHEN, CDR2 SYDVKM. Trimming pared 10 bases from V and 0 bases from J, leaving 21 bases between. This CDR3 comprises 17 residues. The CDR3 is CATQSLLSATTNEKLFF. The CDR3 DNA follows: TGTGCCACACAGAGTCTACTCTCGGCTACAACTAATGAAAAACTGTTTTTT.

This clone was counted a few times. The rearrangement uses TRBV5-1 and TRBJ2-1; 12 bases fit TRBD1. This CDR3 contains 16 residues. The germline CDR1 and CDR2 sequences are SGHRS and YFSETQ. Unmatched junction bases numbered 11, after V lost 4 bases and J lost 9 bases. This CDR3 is CASSAEWDRGRTEQFF. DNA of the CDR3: TGCGCCAGCAGCGCCGAATGGGACAGGGGGCGGACTGAGCAGTTCTTC.

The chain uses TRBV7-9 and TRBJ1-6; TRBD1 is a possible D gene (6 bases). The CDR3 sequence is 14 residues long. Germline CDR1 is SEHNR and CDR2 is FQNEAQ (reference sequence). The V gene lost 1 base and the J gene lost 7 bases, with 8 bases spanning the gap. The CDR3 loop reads CASSLDRANSPLHF. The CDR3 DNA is TGTGCCAGCAGCTTAGACAGGGCCAATTCACCCCTCCACTTT.

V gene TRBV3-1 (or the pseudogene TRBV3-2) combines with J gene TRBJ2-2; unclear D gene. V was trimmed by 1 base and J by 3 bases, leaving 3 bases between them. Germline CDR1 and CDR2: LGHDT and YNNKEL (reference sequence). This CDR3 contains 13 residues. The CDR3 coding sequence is TGTGCCAGCAGCCAAGCGGACACCGGGGAGCTGTTTTTT. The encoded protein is CASSQADTGELFF.

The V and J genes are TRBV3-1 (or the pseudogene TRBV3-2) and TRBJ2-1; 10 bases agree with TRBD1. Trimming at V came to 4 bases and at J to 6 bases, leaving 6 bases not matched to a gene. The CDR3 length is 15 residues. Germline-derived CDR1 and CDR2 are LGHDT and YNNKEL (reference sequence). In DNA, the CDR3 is TGTGCCAGCAGCCCCCGGGACAGGGGTGTCAATGAGCAGTTCTTC. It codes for CASSPRDRGVNEQFF.

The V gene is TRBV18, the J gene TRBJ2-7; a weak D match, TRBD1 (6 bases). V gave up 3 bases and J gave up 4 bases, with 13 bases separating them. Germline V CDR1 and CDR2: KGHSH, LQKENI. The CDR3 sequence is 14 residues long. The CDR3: CASSPQGSDYEQYF. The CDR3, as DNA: TGTGCCAGCTCACCTCAGGGGTCGGATTACGAGCAGTACTTC.